The clone carrying this T cell receptor (beta chain) has just a few counts. Its antigen is currently unknown. Researchers reported that TCR beta cDNA libraries carried unique molecular identifiers. T cells, roughly 1 to 10 million of them, yielded hundreds of thousands of cDNA molecules. TCRdb ran MiXCR on the PCR reads and lists one entry per CDR3 protein. The sample contains about 540,000 distinct CDR3 sequences, less than 40% of which appear only once. CDR1 and CDR2 (germline): MNHEY, SVGEGT. The V and J ends lost 2 bases and 4 bases respectively, with 11 bases between them. The CDR3 extends over 14 amino acids. This sample was included in a study of post-analysis software for immune sequencing data. Whole-study context: Included among the disease courses, which were recorded for the cohort, were relapsing-remitting, secondary progressive and progressive-relapsing multiple sclerosis.

Regarding the study as a whole: Compared with controls, patients had more of 4 to 6 TRBV segments, including TRBV5-6, TRBV5-1 and TRBV20-1.

V usage is TRBV6-2 or TRBV6-3 and J usage is TRBJ1-2; a weak D match, TRBD1 (5 bases). This sequence was found in a girl between 2 and 17 years old with multiple sclerosis. Sequencing was carried out using blood. The CDR3 loop is CASSYKGRSYGYTF. DNA of the CDR3: TGTGCCAGCAGTTACAAGGGGAGATCCTATGGCTACACCTTC.